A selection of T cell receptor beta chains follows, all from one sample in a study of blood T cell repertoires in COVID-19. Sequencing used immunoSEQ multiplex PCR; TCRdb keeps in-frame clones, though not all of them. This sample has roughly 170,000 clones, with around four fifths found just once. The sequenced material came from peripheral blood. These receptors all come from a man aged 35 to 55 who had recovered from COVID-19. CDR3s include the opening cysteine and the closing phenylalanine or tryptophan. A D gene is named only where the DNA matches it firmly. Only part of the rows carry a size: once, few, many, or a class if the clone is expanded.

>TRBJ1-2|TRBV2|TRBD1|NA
CASSEAAAGGRGYTF
TGTGCCAGCAGTGAAGCGGCGGCAGGGGGGCGCGGCTACACCTTC
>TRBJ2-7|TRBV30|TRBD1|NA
CAWSPGGYEQYF
TGTGCCTGGAGTCCAGGGGGCTACGAGCAGTACTTC
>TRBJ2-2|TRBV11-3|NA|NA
CASSYGHNTGELFF
TGTGCCAGCAGCTACGGACACAACACCGGGGAGCTGTTTTTT
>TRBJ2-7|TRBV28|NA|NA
CASSKMSVPYEQYF
TGTGCCAGCAGCAAGATGTCGGTACCCTACGAGCAGTACTTC
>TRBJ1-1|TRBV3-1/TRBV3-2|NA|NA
CASSLSGFGAFF
TGTGCCAGCAGCTTATCAGGGTTCGGAGCTTTCTTT
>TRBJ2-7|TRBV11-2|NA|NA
CASRGSWYEQYF
TGTGCCAGCCGAGGGAGTTGGTACGAGCAGTACTTC
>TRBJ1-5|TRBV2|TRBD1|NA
CASSFRTGGNQPQHF
TGTGCCAGCAGTTTCAGGACAGGGGGTAATCAGCCCCAGCATTTT
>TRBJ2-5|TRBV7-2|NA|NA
CASGRGGAETQYF
TGTGCCAGCGGTCGCGGGGGCGCGGAGACCCAGTACTTC
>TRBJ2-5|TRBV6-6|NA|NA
CASSLSGRGETQYF
TGTGCCAGCAGTTTATCGGGCCGCGGGGAGACCCAGTACTTC
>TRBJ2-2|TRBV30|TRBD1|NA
CAWSVHRGRIWDTGELFF
TGTGCCTGGAGTGTACACAGGGGGAGGATTTGGGACACCGGGGAGCTGTTTTTT
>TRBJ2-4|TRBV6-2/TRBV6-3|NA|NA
CASSYGAQNIQYF
TGTGCCAGCAGTTACGGAGCCCAAAACATTCAGTACTTC
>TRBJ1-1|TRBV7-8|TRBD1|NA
CASSLQSGQGGEAFF
TGTGCCAGCAGCTTACAGTCGGGACAGGGGGGTGAAGCTTTCTTT
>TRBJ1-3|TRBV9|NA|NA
CASSVQAPGTGNTIYF
TGTGCCAGCAGCGTACAAGCCCCCGGGACTGGAAACACCATATATTTT
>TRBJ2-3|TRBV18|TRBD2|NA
CASSPSMASGRRTDTQYF
TGTGCCAGCTCCCCCTCGATGGCTAGCGGGAGACGAACAGATACGCAGTATTTT
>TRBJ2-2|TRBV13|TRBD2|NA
CASRPPGLAGTGELFF
TGTGCCAGCAGACCTCCGGGACTAGCGGGAACCGGGGAGCTGTTTTTT
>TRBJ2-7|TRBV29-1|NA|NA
CSVTDTYEQYF
TGCAGCGTGACAGACACCTACGAGCAGTACTTC
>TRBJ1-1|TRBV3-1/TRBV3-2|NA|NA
CASSQTSRYNTEAFF
TGTGCCAGCAGCCAGACATCCCGATACAACACTGAAGCTTTCTTT
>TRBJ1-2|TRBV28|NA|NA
CASSFVQLKGYTF
TGTGCCAGCAGTTTTGTACAGTTGAAAGGCTACACCTTC
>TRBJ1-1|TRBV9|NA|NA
CASSAGLQGTEAFF
TGTGCCAGCAGCGCAGGCCTACAGGGCACTGAAGCTTTCTTT
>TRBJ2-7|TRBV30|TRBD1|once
CAWGEKGTEERQYF
TGTGCCTGGGGCGAAAAAGGGACAGAGGAGAGGCAGTACTTC
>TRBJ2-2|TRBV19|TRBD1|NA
CASRITGGTGELFF
TGTGCCAGTAGAATCACAGGGGGCACCGGGGAGCTGTTTTTT
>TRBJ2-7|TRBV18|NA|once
CASSRTVTSPYEQYF
TGTGCCAGCTCGCGGACAGTTACCAGCCCCTACGAGCAGTACTTC
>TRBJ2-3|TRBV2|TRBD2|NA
CASSVGGTDTQYF
TGTGCCAGCAGTGTGGGGGGGACAGATACGCAGTATTTT
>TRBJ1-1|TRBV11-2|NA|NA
CASSSQPNTEAFF
TGTGCCAGCAGCTCACAGCCGAACACTGAAGCTTTCTTT
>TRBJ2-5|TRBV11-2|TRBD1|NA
CASSAYRGQGETQYF
TGTGCCAGCAGCGCCTACAGGGGGCAGGGGGAGACCCAGTACTTC
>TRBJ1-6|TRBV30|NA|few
CALKTGAPGAPLHF
TGTGCCCTCAAAACGGGCGCCCCCGGGGCACCCCTCCACTTT
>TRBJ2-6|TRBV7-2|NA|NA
CASSLEWGRSGANVLTF
TGTGCCAGCAGCTTGGAGTGGGGGAGGTCTGGGGCCAACGTCCTGACTTTC
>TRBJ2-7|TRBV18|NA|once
CASSPGHTYEQYF
TGTGCCAGCTCACCGGGACACACCTACGAGCAGTACTTC
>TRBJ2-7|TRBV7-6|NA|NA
CASSLAVALTYEQYF
TGTGCCAGCAGCTTAGCGGTAGCATTAACCTACGAGCAGTACTTC
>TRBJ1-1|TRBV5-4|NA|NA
CASTPGGENTEAFF
TGTGCCAGCACCCCCGGGGGGGAGAACACTGAAGCTTTCTTT
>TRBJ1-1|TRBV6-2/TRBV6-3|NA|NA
CASRQSEQVKAFF
TGTGCCAGCCGCCAATCAGAGCAGGTCAAAGCTTTCTTT
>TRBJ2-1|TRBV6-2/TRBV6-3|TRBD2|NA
CASSYLAGGNRGRAYNEQFF
TGTGCCAGCAGTTACCTGGCGGGGGGAAATAGAGGAAGAGCCTACAATGAGCAGTTCTTC
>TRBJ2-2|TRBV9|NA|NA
CASSVAGTGELFF
TGTGCCAGCAGCGTCGCAGGGACCGGGGAGCTGTTTTTT
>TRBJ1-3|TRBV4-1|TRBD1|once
CASSQTGAGNTIYF
TGCGCCAGCAGCCAAACAGGGGCGGGAAACACCATATATTTT
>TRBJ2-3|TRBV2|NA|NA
CASKAGIITDTQYF
TGTGCCAGCAAGGCAGGGATAATCACAGATACGCAGTATTTT
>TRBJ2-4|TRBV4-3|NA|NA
CASSQGGPKNIQYF
TGCGCCAGCAGCCAAGGGGGGCCAAAAAACATTCAGTACTTC
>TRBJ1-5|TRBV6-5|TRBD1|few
CASSYRGDRANQPQHF
TGTGCCAGCAGTTACCGAGGGGACAGGGCAAATCAGCCCCAGCATTTT
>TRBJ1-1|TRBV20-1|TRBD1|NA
CSAREDRVAFF
TGCAGTGCTAGAGAAGACAGGGTTGCTTTCTTT
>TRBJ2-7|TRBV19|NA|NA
CASRSGTTYEQYF
TGTGCCAGTAGGTCCGGGACAACCTACGAGCAGTACTTC
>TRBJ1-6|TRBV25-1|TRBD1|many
CASSEGQYNSPLHF
TGTGCCAGCAGTGAGGGACAGTATAATTCACCCCTCCACTTT
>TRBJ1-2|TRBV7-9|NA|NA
CASSSPQGFGYGYTF
TGTGCCAGCAGCTCACCCCAGGGGTTCGGCTATGGCTACACCTTC
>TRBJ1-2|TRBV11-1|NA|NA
CASSNEPGQKNYGYTF
TGTGCCAGCAGCAACGAACCGGGACAAAAAAACTATGGCTACACCTTC
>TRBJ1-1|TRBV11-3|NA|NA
CASSAGTQAFF
TGTGCCAGCAGCGCCGGGACACAAGCTTTCTTT
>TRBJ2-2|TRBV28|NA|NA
CASSLLQGGGTGELFF
TGTGCCAGCAGTCTCCTCCAGGGGGGTGGCACCGGGGAGCTGTTTTTT
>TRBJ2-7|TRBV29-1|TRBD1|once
CSVGTGGAYEQYF
TGCAGCGTTGGGACAGGGGGCGCCTACGAGCAGTACTTC
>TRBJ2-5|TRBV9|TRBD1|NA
CASSVLGTGQETQYF
TGTGCCAGCAGCGTCCTCGGGACAGGACAAGAGACCCAGTACTTC
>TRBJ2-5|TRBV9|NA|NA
CASSVAAGHQETQYF
TGTGCCAGCAGCGTAGCGGCGGGGCACCAAGAGACCCAGTACTTC
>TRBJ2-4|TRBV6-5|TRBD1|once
CASTTTGGGNIQYF
TGTGCCAGCACCACGACAGGGGGTGGAAACATTCAGTACTTC
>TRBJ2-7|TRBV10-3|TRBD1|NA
CASGQGHEQYF
TGTGCCAGTGGACAGGGCCACGAGCAGTACTTC
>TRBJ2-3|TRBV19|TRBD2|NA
CASSRRTSGSYSTDTQYF
TGTGCCAGTAGTAGGCGGACTAGCGGGAGTTATAGCACAGATACGCAGTATTTT
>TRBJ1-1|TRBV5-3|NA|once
CARSLQLLRTEAFF
TGTGCCAGAAGCTTGCAGCTCTTGAGGACTGAAGCTTTCTTT
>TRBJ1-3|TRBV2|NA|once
CASSGGFGNTIYF
TGTGCCAGCAGTGGCGGATTCGGAAACACCATATATTTT
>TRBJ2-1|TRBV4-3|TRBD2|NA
CASSQDARLAAYNEQFF
TGCGCCAGCAGCCAAGACGCAAGGCTAGCGGCCTACAATGAGCAGTTCTTC
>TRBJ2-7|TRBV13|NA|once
CASSLRGRDEQYF
TGTGCCAGCAGCCTAAGGGGGAGGGACGAGCAGTACTTC
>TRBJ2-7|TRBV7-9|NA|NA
CASSLWEANYEQYF
TGTGCCAGCAGCTTGTGGGAGGCTAACTACGAGCAGTACTTC
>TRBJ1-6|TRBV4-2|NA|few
CASSPMPSDSSSPLHF
TGTGCCAGCAGCCCGATGCCGTCGGACAGTTCTTCACCCCTCCACTTT
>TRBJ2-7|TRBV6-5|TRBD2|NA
CASTGTSSFYEQYF
TGTGCCAGCACCGGGACTAGCAGCTTCTACGAGCAGTACTTC
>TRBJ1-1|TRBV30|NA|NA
CAWKKVDSPGTEAFF
TGTGCCTGGAAAAAGGTAGACAGTCCAGGCACTGAAGCTTTCTTT
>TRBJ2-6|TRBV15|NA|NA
CATSRDNRELFSGANVLTF
TGTGCCACCAGCAGAGATAATAGAGAGCTTTTCTCTGGGGCCAACGTCCTGACTTTC
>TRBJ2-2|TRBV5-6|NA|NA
CASSFGAGYTGELFF
TGTGCCAGCAGCTTTGGAGCCGGGTACACCGGGGAGCTGTTTTTT